Below, 6 T cell receptor beta chains from the same sample are listed, as sequenced in a study of PD-1 blockade in classical Hodgkin lymphoma. Time point defined: cycle 4 day 1 (C4D1), after more than five weeks of nivolumab. Autologous stem cell transplantation was followed by relapse in every patient, and brentuximab vedotin exposure varied. TCRdb's table, derived via immunoSEQ multiplex PCR, lists solely in-frame clones and lacks some. The sample has 20,000 to 30,000 clones, roughly 90% seen once. The starting material was peripheral blood mononuclear cells (PBMCs), obtained before the fourth cycle of nivolumab. These receptors were taken from a human donor with classical Hodgkin lymphoma.

The rearrangement joins TRBV7-2 to TRBJ1-2; the match to TRBD1 covers 7 bases. From germline, CDR1 is SGHTA and CDR2 FQGNSA. The V gene end was trimmed by 7 bases and the J gene end by 8 bases; junction bases not matched to a gene: 13. This CDR3 has 14 residues. CDR3 nucleotide sequence: TGTGCCAGCAACCTCTACAGGGGATTTTGGGGCTACACCTTC. Protein sequence: CASNLYRGFWGYTF.

The chain has TRBV7-7 and TRBJ2-5; 7 bases align to TRBD2. Germline V gene data show CDR1 as SSHAT and CDR2 as FNYEAQ (reference sequence). Trimming took 1 base from V and 3 from J; bases not matched to a gene: 5. The CDR3 is 15 amino acids. The DNA of the CDR3 is TGTGCCAGCAGCTTAGTCCCTAGCGGAGAAGAGACCCAGTACTTC. It specifies CASSLVPSGEETQYF.

The chain recombines TRBV7-2 with TRBJ1-5; D is perhaps TRBD1 (5 bases). V was cut by 1 base and J by 16 bases, with 17 bases left in between. CDR3 size: 13 residues. Germline assignment: CDR1 SGHTA and CDR2 FQGNSA. This CDR3 is CASSLVAQDNRHF. The CDR3 nucleotides read TGTGCCAGCAGCTTAGTGGCTCAGGACAATAGACATTTT.

CDR3: CASSRDRLGYGYTF. CDR3 coding DNA: TGTGCCAGCAGCAGGGACCGCCTCGGATATGGCTACACCTTC. The rearrangement joins TRBV7-2 to TRBJ1-2, with D perhaps matching TRBD1 (5 bases). Between the trimmed V and J ends, which lost 5 bases and 5 bases, there was a span of 15 bases. The CDR3 runs 14 residues. Germline V CDR1 and CDR2: SGHTA, FQGNSA.

The chain combines TRBV5-4 with TRBJ2-4, with D maybe TRBD1 (5 bases). Trimming cost V 7 bases and J 2 bases, with 16 bases left between them. The CDR3 contains 15 residues. The germline V gene encodes CDR1 SGHNT and CDR2 YYREEE (reference sequence). The CDR3 is CASGGPDMSKNIQYF. CDR3 coding DNA: TGTGCCAGCGGCGGCCCGGACATGTCCAAAAACATTCAGTACTTC.

This chain links TRBV2 with TRBJ2-1; 12 nucleotides align to TRBD2. Germline CDR1 SNHLY, CDR2 FYNNEI. The CDR3 consists of 17 residues. The ends lost 7 bases at V and 0 bases at J; junction bases unmatched: 7. The CDR3 DNA follows: TGTGCCAGCATTTGGACTAGCGGGGCAAGCTCCTACAATGAGCAGTTCTTC. This translates into CASIWTSGASSYNEQFF.